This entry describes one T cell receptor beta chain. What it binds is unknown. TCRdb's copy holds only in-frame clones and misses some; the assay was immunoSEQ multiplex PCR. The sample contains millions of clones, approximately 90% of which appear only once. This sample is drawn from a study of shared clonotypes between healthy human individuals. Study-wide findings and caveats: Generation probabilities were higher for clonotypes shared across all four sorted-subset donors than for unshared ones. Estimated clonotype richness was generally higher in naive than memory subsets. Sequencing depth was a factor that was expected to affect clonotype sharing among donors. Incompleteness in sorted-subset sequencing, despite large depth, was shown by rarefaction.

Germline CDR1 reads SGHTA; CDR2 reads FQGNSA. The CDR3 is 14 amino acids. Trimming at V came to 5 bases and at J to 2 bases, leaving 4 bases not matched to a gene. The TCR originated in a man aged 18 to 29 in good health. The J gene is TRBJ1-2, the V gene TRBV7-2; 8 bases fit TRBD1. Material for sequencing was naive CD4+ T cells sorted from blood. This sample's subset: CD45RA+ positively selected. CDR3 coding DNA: TGTGCCAGCAGCGACAGGGGAGAAAACTATGGCTACACCTTC. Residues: CASSDRGENYGYTF.